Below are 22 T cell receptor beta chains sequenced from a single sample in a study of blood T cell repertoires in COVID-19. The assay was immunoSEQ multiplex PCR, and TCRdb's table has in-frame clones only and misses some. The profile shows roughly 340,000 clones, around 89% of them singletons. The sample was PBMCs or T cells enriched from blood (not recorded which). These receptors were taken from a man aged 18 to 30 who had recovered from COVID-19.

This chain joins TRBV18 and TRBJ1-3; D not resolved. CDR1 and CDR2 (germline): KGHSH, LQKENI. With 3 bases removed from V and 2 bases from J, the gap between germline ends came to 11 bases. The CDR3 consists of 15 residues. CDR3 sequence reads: CASSPSESTGNTIYF. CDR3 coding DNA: TGTGCCAGCTCACCGTCGGAGTCCACTGGAAACACCATATATTTT.

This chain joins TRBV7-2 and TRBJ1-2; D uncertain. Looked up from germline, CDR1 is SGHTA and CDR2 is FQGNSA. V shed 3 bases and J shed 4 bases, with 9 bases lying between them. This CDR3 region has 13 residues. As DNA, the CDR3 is TGTGCCAGCAGCTTTGGATACAGCTATGGCTACACCTTC. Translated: CASSFGYSYGYTF.

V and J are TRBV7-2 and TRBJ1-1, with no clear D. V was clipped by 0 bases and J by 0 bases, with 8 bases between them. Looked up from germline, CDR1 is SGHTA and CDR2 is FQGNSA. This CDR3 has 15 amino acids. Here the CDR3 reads CASSLAGRLNTEAFF. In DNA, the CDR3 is TGTGCCAGCAGCTTAGCCGGGAGACTGAACACTGAAGCTTTCTTT.

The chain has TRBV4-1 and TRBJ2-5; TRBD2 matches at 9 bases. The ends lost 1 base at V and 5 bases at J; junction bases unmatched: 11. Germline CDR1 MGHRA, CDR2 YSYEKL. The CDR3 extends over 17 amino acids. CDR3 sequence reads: CASSQVPSGVTAETQYF. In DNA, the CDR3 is TGCGCCAGCAGCCAAGTTCCTAGCGGGGTGACAGCGGAGACCCAGTACTTC.

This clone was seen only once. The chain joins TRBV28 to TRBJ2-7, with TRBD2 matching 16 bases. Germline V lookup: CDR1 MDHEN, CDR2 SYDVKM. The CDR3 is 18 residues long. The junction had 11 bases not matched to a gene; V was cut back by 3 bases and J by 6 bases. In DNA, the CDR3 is TGTGCCAGCAGTTTTGCGGGACTAGCGGGAGGGCCGTTCCTCGAGCAGTACTTC. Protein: CASSFAGLAGGPFLEQYF.

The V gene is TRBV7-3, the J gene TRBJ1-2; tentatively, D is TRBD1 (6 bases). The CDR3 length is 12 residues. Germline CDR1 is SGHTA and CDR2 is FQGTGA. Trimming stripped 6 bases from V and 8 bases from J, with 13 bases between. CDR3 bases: TGTGCCAGCAGTTCAGGGGAAGGGGGCTACACCTTC. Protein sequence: CASSSGEGGYTF.

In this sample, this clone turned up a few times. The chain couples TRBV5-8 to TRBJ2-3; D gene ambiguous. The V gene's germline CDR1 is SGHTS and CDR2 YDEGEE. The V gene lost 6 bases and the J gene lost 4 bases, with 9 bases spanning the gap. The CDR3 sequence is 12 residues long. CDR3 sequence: CASILTSDTQYF. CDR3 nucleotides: TGTGCCAGCATACTAACGTCAGATACGCAGTATTTT.

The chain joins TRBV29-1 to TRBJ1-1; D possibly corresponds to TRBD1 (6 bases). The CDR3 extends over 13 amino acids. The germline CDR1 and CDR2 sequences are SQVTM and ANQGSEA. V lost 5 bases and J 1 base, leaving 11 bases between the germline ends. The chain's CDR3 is CSVSGTPNTEAFF. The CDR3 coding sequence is TGCAGCGTTTCCGGGACACCGAACACTGAAGCTTTCTTT.

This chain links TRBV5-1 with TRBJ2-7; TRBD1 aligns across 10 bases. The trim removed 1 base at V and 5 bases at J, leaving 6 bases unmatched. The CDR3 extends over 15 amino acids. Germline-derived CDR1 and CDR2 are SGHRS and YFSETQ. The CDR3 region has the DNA TGCGCCAGCAGCTTGTCCGGACAGGGGGTCCACGAGCAGTACTTC. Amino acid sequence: CASSLSGQGVHEQYF.

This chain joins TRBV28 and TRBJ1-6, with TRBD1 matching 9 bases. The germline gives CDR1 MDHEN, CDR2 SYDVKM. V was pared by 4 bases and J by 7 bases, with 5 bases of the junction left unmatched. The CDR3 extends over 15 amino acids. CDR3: CASSSGQGKNSPLHF. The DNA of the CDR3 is TGTGCCAGCAGTTCCGGACAGGGGAAGAATTCACCCCTCCACTTT.

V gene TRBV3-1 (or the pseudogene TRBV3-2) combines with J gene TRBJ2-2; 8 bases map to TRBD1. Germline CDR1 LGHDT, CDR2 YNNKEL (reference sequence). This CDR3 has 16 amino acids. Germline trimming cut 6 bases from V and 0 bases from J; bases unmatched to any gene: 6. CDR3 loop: CASSQPDRANTGELFF. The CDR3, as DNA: TGTGCCAGCAGTCAACCGGACAGGGCGAACACCGGGGAGCTGTTTTTT.

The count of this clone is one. The CDR3 loop is CASSLRRSSGKDNEQFF. The CDR3, as DNA: TGTGCCAGCAGCTTACGAAGGTCTAGCGGGAAAGACAATGAGCAGTTCTTC. This rearrangement joins TRBV11-2 to TRBJ2-1, with TRBD2 matching over 9 bases. J lost 5 bases, V lost 2 bases, and 10 bases had no gene match. The germline CDR1 and CDR2 sequences are SGHAT and FQNNGV. This CDR3 has 17 residues.

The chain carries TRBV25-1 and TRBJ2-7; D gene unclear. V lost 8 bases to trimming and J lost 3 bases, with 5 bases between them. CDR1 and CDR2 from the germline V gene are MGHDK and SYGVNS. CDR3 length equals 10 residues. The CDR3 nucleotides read TGTGCCAGCGGCCACTACGAGCAGTACTTC. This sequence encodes CASGHYEQYF.

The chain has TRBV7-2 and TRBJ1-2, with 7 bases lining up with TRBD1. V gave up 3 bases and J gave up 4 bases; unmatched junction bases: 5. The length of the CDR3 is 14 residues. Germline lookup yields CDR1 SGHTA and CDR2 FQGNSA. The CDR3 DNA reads TGTGCCAGCAGCTTGATGGGACAGAGCTATGGCTACACCTTC. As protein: CASSLMGQSYGYTF.

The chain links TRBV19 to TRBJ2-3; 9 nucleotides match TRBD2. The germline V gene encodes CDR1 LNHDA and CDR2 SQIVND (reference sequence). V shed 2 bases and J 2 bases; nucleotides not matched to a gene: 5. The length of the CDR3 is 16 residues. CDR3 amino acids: CASSILAGGPTDTQYF. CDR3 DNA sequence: TGTGCCAGTAGTATATTGGCGGGGGGGCCCACAGATACGCAGTATTTT.

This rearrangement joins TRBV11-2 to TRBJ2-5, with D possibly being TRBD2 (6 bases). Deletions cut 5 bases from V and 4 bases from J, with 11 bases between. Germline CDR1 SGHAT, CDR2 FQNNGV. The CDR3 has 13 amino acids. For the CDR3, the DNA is TGTGCCAGCAGCCCGGGGGAGTTAGAGACCCAGTACTTC. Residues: CASSPGELETQYF.

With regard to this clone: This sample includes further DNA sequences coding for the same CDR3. CDR3 sequence (DNA): TGTGCCAGCAGCTTAGGAACAGTAAACTACGAGCAGTACTTC. Protein sequence: CASSLGTVNYEQYF. The V call is TRBV11-2, the J call TRBJ2-7; D uncertain. Trimming removed 1 base at V and 3 bases at J, with 10 bases between. The CDR3 covers 14 residues. CDR1 is SGHAT and CDR2 is FQNNGV in the germline V gene.

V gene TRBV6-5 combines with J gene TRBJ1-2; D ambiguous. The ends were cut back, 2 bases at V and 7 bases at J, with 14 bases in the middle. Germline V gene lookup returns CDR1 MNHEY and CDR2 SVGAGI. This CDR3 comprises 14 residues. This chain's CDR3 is CASSYGVGEGGYTF. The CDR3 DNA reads TGTGCCAGCAGTTACGGAGTGGGCGAGGGTGGCTACACCTTC.

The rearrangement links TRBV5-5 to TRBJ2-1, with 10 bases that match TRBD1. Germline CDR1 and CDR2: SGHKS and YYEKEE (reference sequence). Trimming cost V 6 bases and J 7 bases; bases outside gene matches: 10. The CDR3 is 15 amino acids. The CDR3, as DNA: TGTGCCAGCAACCCTTACGGGACAGGGGTAAATGAGCAGTTCTTC. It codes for CASNPYGTGVNEQFF.

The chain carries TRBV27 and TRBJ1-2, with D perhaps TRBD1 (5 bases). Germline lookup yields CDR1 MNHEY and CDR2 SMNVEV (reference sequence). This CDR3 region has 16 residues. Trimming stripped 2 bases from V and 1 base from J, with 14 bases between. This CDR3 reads CASSLVGVGHNYGYTF. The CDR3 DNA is TGTGCCAGCAGTTTAGTAGGGGTTGGACATAACTATGGCTACACCTTC.

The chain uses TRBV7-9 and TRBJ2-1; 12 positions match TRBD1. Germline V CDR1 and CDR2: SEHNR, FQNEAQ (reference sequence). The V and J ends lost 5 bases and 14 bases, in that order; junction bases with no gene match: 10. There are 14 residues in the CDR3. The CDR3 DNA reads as TGTGCCAGCAGCCTAACCGGGACAGGGGGCTTTAAGTTCTTC. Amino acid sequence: CASSLTGTGGFKFF.

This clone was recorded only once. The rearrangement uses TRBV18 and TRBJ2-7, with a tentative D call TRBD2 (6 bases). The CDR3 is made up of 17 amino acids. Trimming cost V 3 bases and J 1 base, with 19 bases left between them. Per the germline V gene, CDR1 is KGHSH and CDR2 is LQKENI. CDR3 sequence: CASSPFTGEAGSYEQYF. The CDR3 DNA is TGTGCCAGCTCACCCTTTACCGGGGAGGCGGGTTCCTACGAGCAGTACTTC.